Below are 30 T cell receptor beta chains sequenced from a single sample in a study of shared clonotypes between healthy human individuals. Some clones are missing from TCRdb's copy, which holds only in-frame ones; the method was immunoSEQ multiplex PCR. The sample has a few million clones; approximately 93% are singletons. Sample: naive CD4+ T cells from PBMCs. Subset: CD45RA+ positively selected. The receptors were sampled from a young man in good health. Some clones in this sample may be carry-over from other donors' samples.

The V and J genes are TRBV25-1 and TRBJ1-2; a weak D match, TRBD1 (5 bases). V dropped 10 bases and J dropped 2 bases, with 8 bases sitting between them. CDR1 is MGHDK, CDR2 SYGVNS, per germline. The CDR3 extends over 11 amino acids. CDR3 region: CATRGNYGYTF. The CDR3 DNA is TGTGCCACCCGGGGGAACTATGGCTACACCTTC.

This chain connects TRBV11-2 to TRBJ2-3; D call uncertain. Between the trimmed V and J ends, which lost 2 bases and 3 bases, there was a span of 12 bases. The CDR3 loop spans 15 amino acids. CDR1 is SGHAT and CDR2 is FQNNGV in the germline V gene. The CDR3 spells CASSLLSARTDTQYF. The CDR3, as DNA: TGTGCCAGCAGCTTACTTTCAGCGAGAACAGATACGCAGTATTTT.

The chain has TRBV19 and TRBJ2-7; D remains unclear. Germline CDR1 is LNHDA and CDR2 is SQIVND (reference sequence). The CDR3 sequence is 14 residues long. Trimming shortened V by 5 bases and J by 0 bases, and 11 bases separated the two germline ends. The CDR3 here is CASSSDWYSYEQYF. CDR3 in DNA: TGTGCCAGTAGTTCCGACTGGTACTCCTACGAGCAGTACTTC. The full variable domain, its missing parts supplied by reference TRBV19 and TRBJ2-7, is DGGITQSPKYLFRKEGQNVTLSCEQNLNHDAMYWYRQDPGQGLRLIYYSQIVNDFQKGDIAEGYSVSREKKESFPLTVTSAQKNPTAFYLCASSSDWYSYEQYFGPGTRLTVT.

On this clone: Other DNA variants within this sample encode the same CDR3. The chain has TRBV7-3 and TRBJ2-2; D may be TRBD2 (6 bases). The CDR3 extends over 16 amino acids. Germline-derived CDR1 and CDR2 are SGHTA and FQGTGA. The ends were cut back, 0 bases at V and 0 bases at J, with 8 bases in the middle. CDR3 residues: CASSLTGGTNTGELFF. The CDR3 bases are TGTGCCAGCAGCTTAACTGGCGGGACGAACACCGGGGAGCTGTTTTTT.

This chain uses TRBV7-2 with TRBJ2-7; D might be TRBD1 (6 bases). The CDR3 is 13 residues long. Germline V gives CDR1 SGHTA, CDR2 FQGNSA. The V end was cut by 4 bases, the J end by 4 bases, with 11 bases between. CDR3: CASSSGTLYEQYF. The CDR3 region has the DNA TGTGCCAGCAGCTCCGGGACACTGTACGAGCAGTACTTC.

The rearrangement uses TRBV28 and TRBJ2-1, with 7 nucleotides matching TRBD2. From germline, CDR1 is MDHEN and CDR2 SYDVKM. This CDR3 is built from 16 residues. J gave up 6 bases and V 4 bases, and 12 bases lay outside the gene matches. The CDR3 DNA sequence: TGTGCCAGCAGTTCGGGCGGCGGGAGTAGGTCCAATGAGCAGTTCTTC. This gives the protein CASSSGGGSRSNEQFF.

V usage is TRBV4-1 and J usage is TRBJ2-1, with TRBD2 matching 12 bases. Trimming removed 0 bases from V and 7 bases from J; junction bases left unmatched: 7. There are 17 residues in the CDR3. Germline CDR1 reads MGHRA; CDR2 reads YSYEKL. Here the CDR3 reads CASSQDQLAGGWNEQFF. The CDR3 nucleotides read TGCGCCAGCAGCCAAGATCAACTAGCGGGAGGTTGGAATGAGCAGTTCTTC.

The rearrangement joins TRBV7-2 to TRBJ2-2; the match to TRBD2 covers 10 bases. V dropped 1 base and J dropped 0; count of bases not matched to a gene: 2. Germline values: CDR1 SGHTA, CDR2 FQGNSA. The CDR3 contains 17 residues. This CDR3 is CASSLGLAGANTGELFF. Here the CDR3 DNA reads TGTGCCAGCAGCTTAGGCCTAGCGGGGGCGAACACCGGGGAGCTGTTTTTT.

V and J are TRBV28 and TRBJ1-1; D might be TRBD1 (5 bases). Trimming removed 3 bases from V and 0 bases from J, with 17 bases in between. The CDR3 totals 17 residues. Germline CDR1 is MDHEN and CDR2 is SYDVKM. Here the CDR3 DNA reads TGTGCCAGCAGTTTGGGACGAGCAAGAGTTATGAACACTGAAGCTTTCTTT. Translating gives CASSLGRARVMNTEAFF. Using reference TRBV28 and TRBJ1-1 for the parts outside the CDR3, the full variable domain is DVKVTQSSRYLVKRTGEKVFLECVQDMDHENMFWYRQDPGLGLRLIYFSYDVKMKEKGDIPEGYSVSREKKERFSLILESASTNQTSMYLCASSLGRARVMNTEAFFGQGTRLTVV.

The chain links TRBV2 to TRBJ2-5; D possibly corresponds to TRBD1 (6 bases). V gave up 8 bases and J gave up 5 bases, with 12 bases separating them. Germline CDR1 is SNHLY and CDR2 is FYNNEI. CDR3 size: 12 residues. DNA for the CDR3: TGTGCCAGCGCACAGGGTTGGGAGACCCAGTACTTC. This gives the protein CASAQGWETQYF.

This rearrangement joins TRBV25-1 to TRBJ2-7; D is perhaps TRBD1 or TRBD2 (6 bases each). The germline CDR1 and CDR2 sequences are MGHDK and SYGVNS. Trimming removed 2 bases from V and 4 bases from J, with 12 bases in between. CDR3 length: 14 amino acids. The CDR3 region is CASSEGGAGYEQYF. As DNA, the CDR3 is TGTGCCAGCAGTGAAGGGGGCGCGGGGTACGAGCAGTACTTC.

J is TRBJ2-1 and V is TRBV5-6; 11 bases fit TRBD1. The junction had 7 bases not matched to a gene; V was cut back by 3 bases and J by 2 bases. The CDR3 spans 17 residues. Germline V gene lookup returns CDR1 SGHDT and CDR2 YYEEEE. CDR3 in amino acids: CASSSGPGQGAYNEQFF. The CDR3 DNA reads TGTGCCAGCAGCTCAGGGCCGGGACAGGGGGCCTACAATGAGCAGTTCTTC.

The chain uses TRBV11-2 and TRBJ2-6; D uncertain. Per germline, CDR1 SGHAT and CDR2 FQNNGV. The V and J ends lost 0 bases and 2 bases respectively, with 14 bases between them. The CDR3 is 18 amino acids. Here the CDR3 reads CASSLDVFGRAGANVLTF. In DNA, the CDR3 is TGTGCCAGCAGCTTAGACGTATTCGGCCGAGCTGGGGCCAACGTCCTGACTTTC.

The CDR3 nucleotides read TGTGCCAGTAATTTCGCGGGGATAAACACCGGGGAGCTGTTTTTT. It translates to CASNFAGINTGELFF. This chain links TRBV19 with TRBJ2-2, with D perhaps TRBD2 (6 bases). Germline lookup yields CDR1 LNHDA and CDR2 SQIVND (reference sequence). V was trimmed by 7 bases and J by 2 bases, leaving 14 bases between them. This CDR3 is 15 amino acids long.

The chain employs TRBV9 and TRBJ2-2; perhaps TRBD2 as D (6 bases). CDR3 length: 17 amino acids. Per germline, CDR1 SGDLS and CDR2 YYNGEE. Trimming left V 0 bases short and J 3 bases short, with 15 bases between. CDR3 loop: CASSVGLPGADTGELFF. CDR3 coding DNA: TGTGCCAGCAGCGTAGGTTTACCGGGAGCTGACACCGGGGAGCTGTTTTTT.

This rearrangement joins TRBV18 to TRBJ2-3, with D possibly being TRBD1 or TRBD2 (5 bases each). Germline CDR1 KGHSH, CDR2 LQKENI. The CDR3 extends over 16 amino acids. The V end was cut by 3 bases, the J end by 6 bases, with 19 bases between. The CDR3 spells CASSPATRGPGDTQYF. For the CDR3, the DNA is TGTGCCAGCTCACCTGCCACCCGGGGTCCAGGGGATACGCAGTATTTT.

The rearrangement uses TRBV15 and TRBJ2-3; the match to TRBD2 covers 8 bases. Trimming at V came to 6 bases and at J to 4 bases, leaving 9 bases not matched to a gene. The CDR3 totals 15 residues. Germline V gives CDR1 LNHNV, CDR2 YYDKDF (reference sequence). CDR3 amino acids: CATRRGSGTSDTQYF. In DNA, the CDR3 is TGTGCCACCAGAAGGGGTAGCGGGACCTCAGATACGCAGTATTTT. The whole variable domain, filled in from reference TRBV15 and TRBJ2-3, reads DAMVIQNPRYQVTQFGKPVTLSCSQTLNHNVMYWYQQKSSQAPKLLFHYYDKDFNNEADTPDNFQSRRPNTSFCFLDIRSPGLGDTAMYLCATRRGSGTSDTQYFGPGTRLTVL.

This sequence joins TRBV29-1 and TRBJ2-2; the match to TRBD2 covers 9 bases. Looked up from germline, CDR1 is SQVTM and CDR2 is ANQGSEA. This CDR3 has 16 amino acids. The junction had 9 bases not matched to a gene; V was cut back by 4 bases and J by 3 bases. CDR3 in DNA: TGCAGCGTTGCGTGGGACTCTAGCGGGGACACCGGGGAGCTGTTTTTT. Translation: CSVAWDSSGDTGELFF.

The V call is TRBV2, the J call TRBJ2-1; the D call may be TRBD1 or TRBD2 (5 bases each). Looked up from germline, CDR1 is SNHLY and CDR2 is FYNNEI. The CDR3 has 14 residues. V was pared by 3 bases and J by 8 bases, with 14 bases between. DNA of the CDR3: TGTGCCAGCAGTGATCAGGGAGAGGCCGATGAGCAGTTCTTC. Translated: CASSDQGEADEQFF.

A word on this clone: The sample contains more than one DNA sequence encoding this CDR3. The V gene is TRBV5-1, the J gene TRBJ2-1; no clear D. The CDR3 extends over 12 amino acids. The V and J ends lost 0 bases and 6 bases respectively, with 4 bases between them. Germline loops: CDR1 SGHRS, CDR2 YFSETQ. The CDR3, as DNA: TGCGCCAGCAGCTTGGATAGCAATGAGCAGTTCTTC. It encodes CASSLDSNEQFF.

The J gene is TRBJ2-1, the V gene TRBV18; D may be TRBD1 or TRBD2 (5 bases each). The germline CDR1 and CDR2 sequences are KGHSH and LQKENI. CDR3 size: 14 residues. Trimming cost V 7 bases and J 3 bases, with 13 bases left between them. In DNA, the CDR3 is TGTGCCAGCTTAGCCGGGACCGACTACAATGAGCAGTTCTTC. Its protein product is CASLAGTDYNEQFF.

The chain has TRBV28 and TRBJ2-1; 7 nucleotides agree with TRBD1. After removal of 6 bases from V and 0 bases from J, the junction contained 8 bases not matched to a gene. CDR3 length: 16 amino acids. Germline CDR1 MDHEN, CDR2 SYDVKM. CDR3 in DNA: TGTGCCAGCAGAAAATATCGGGACAGCTCCTACAATGAGCAGTTCTTC. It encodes CASRKYRDSSYNEQFF.

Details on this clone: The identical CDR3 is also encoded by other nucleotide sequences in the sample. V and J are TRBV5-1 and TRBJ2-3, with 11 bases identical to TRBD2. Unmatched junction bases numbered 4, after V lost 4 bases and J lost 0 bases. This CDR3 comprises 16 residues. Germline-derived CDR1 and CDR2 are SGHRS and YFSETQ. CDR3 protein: CASSPLAGGSTDTQYF. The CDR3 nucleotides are TGCGCCAGCAGCCCCCTAGCGGGAGGCAGCACAGATACGCAGTATTTT. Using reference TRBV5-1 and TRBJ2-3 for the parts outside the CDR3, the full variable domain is KAGVTQTPRYLIKTRGQQVTLSCSPISGHRSVSWYQQTPGQGLQFLFEYFSETQRNKGNFPGRFSGRQFSNSRSEMNVSTLELGDSALYLCASSPLAGGSTDTQYFGPGTRLTVL.

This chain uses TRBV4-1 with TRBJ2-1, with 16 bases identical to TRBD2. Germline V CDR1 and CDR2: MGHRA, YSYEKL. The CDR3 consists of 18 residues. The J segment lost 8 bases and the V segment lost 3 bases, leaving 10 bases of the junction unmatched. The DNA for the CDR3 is TGCGCCAGCAGCCACCCAATTGGGACTAGCGGGAGGGCCCATGAGCAGTTCTTC. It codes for CASSHPIGTSGRAHEQFF.

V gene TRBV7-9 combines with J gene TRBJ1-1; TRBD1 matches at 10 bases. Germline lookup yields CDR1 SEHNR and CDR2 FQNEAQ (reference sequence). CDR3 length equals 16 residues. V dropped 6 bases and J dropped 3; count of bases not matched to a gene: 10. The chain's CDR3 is CASSSAPGTGDTEAFF. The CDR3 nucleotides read TGTGCCAGCAGTTCGGCTCCCGGGACAGGGGACACTGAAGCTTTCTTT. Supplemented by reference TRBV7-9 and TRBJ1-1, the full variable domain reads DTGVSQNPRHKITKRGQNVTFRCDPISEHNRLYWYRQTLGQGPEFLTYFQNEAQLEKSRLLSDRFSAERPKGSFSTLEIQRTEQGDSAMYLCASSSAPGTGDTEAFFGQGTRLTVV.

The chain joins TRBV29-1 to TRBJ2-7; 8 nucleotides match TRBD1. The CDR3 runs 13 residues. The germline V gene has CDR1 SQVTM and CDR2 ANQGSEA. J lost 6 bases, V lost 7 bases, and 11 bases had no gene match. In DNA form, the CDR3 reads TGCAGCGCCCGCCGGCAGGGGGCCGGCGAGCAGTACTTC. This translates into CSARRQGAGEQYF.

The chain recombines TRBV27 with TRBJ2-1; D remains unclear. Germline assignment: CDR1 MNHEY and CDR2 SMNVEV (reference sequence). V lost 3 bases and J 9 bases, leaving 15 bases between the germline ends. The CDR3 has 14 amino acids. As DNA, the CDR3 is TGTGCCAGCAGTTTCGGGTCCCCCGACGGTGAGCAGTTCTTC. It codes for CASSFGSPDGEQFF.

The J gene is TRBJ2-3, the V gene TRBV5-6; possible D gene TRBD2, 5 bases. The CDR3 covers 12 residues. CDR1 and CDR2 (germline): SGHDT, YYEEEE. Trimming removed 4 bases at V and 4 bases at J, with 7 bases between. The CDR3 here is CASSISADTQYF. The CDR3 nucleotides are TGTGCCAGCAGCATTAGCGCAGATACGCAGTATTTT.

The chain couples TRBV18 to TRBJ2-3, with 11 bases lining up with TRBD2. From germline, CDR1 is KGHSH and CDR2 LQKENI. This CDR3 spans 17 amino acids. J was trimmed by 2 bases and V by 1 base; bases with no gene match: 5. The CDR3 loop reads CASSPLAGGSNTDTQYF. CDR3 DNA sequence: TGTGCCAGCTCACCACTAGCGGGAGGGTCCAACACAGATACGCAGTATTTT.

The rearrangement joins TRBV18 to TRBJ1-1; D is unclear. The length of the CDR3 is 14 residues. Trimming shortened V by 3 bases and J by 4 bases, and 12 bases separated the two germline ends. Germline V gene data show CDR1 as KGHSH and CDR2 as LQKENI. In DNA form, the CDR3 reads TGTGCCAGCTCACCGCTCTCTTCGGGCACTGAAGCTTTCTTT. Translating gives CASSPLSSGTEAFF.